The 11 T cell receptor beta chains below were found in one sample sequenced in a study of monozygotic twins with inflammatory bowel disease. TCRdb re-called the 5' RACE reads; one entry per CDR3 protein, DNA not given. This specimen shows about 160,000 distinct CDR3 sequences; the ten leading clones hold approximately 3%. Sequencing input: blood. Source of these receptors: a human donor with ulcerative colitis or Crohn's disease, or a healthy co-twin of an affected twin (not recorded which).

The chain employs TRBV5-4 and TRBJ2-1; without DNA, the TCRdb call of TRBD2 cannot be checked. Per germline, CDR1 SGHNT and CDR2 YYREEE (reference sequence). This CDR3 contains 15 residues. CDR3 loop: CASSRRLAGADEQFF.

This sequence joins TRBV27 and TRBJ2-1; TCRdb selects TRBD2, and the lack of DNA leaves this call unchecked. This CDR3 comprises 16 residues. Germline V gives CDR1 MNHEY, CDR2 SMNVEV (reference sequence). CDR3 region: CASSFGGTNSYNEQFF.

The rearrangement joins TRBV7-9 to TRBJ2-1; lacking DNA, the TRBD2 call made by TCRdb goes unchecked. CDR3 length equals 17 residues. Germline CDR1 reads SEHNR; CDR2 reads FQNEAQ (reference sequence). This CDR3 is CASSSRTSGSSYNEQFF.

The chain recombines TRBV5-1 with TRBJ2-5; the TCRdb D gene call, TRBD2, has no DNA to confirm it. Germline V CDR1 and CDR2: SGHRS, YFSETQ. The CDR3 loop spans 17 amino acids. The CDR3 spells CASSLPGLAGAVETQYF.

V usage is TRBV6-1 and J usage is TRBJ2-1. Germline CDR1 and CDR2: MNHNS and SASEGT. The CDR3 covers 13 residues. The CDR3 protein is CASTPQWNNEQFF.

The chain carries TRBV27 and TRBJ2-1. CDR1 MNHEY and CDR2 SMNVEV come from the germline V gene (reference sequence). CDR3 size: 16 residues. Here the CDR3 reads CASSLLGDTSYNEQFF.

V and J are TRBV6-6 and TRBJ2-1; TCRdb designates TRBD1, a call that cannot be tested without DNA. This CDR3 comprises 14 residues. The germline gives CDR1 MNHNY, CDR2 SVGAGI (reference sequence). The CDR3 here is CASLLSRDRNEQFF.

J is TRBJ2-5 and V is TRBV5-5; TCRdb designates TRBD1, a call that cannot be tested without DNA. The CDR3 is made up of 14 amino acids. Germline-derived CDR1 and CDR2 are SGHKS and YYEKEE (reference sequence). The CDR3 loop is CASSLSTGQETQYF.

This chain's CDR3 is CASRDWRETQYF. V and J are TRBV27 and TRBJ2-5; checking the TCRdb D call of TRBD2 is not possible without DNA. The germline V gene has CDR1 MNHEY and CDR2 SMNVEV (reference sequence). The CDR3 length is 12 residues.

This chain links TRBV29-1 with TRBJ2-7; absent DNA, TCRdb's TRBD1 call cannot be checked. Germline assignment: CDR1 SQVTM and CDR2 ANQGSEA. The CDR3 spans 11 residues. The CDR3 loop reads CSTGTAYEQYF.

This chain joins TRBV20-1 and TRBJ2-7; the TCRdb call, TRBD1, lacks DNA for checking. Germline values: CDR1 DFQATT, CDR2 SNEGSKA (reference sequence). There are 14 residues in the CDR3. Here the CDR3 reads CSARRDGATYEQYF.